This T cell receptor (beta chain) was sequenced in a study of shared clonotypes between healthy human individuals. Study results and limitations: Researchers found naive subsets generally carried larger estimated richness than memory subsets.

Trimming stripped 6 bases from V and 8 bases from J, with 17 bases between. This CDR3 has 14 residues. Germline CDR1 reads MNHEY; CDR2 reads SVGAGI. Sorted subsets were amplified in replicate PCRs using about 200 ng DNA, approximately 30,000 T cell genomes. Assay used: immunoSEQ multiplex PCR; TCRdb lists only in-frame clones, some missing. The sample has millions of clones, 85% to 95% seen once. As concerns this clone: Its antigen is unknown.

The sequence derives from a man between 18 and 29 years old in good health. The chain combines TRBV6-5 with TRBJ1-3; D not resolved. The sequenced sample consisted of naive CD4+ T cells sorted from blood. Subset specified: CD45RA+ positively selected. CDR3 in amino acids: CASSPDWVVHTIYF. CDR3 coding DNA: TGTGCCAGCAGCCCCGATTGGGTAGTACACACCATATATTTT.